This T cell receptor (beta chain) is drawn from a study of blood T cell repertoires in COVID-19 (TCRdb year 2020). Study-wide context: The collaborator samples originated in the United States, Italy and Spain and spanned the acute and convalescent phases of COVID-19. Where HLA class I and class II types were available, the types were taken from metadata supplied by the sample provider, not from assay-based typing. The sample metadata nearly always contained a de-identified subject ID, COVID-19 status, age in years and sex. The material from the prospective study consisted of cDNA or gDNA derived from T cells, B-cell-depleted T cells, or PBMCs. Deeply sampled blood TCRbeta repertoires from subjects exposed to, actively infected with, or recovered from COVID-19 were included in the dataset. The repertoires were released in a freely available public database intended as a resource for research on the immune response to SARS-CoV-2. The samples were drawn from two sources: the first 160 participants of the ongoing ImmuneRACE study, and 950 to 1,500 subjects contributed by 6 global collaborators.

Beyond this particular receptor, the publication reports: The quantity of clinical and demographic metadata differed by source and by participant and was supplied without curation.

Concerning this clone: The specificity of this receptor is unknown. Base qualities are not at hand, and no much larger clone is one base apart. The sample has other DNA sequences that encode this CDR3 too.

TCRbeta CDR3 regions were amplified from genomic DNA by means of the immunoSEQ Assay, a bias-controlled multiplex PCR. The study's processing was this. Nucleated cell counts per sample were estimated from amplification of reference gene primers within the assay. To quantify the absolute abundance of each unique TCRbeta CDR3 rearrangement, sequence reads were collapsed and filtered. Productive Simpson clonality was computed per sample as the square root of Simpson's diversity index over productive rearrangements. As stored in TCRdb, this immuneACCESS dataset retains in-frame rearrangements with V and J assigned. A fraction of the clones does not appear; measured against another copy, unresolved V genes explain less than half of the discrepancy, and the remainder lacks a known reason. V and J calls and clone size come straight from that table; D and trimming were deduced from the DNA. The sample table holds 97,000 or so clones, of which roughly 87% were seen once. Of the sample, around 5.3% is held by the ten largest clones.

The germline V gene encodes CDR1 GTSNPN and CDR2 SVGIG (reference sequence). The CDR3 starts with the cysteine, ends with the phenylalanine, and has 14 residues. The read is trimmed to its CDR3 DNA, 42 bases read in frame from base 1. V lost 0 bases and J lost 9 bases, and the count of bases not matched to a germline gene is 4. One collaborating source in Seattle enrolled patients while the patients were actively infected and followed the patients over time throughout the course of disease. Collaborating institutions collected whole blood in K2EDTA tubes following their own protocols. For TCRbeta analysis, collaborator samples were shipped as frozen whole blood, as isolated PBMCs, or as DNA extracted from either sample type.

The V gene is TRBV30 and the J gene is TRBJ1-6, with TRBD1 identical over 8 junction bases. This TCR derives from a woman aged 50 to 60 with COVID-19, enrolled during active disease. Sequencing was done on a sample of peripheral blood. The DNA sequence is TGTGCCTGGAGTGTGGGGACAGGAGCTTCACCCCTCCACTTT. Translated, this gives CAWSVGTGASPLHF.